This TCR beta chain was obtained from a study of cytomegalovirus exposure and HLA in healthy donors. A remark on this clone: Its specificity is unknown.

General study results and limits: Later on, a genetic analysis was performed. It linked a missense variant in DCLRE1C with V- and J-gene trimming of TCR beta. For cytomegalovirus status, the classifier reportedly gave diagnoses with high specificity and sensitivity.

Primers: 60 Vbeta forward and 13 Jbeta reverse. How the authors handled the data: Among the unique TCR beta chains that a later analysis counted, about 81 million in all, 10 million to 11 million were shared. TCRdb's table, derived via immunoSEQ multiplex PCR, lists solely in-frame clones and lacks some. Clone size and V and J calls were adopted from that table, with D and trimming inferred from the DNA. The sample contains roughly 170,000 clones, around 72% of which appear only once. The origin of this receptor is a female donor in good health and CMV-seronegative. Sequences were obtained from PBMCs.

CDR3 nucleotide sequence: TGCGCCAGCAGCCAAGATAGCTTGTCCTACGAGCAGTACTTC. Translated: CASSQDSLSYEQYF. This chain connects TRBV4-3 to TRBJ2-7; D gene uncertain. Trimming stripped 0 bases from V and 1 base from J, with 7 bases between. This CDR3 spans 14 amino acids. CDR1 and CDR2 from the germline V gene are LGHNA and YSLEER.